A selection of T cell receptor beta chains follows, all from one sample in a study of OX40 agonist ivuxolimab in advanced cancers. This table comes from immunoSEQ multiplex PCR, and its TCRdb copy is limited to in-frame clones, with some not included. The data show just under 95,000 clones, around 87% seen once. The starting material was CD4+ or CD8+ T cells sorted from blood, obtained in a trial of the OX40 agonist ivuxolimab. The receptor set was obtained from an adult with an advanced solid tumor such as melanoma, head and neck, liver or kidney cancer. Each CDR3 is given with its conserved first and last residue.

v_call: TRBV6-4; j_call: TRBJ2-2; cdr3_aa: CASTLGRAPESNTGELFF
v_call: TRBV23-1; j_call: TRBJ1-1; cdr3_aa: CASSWTAYTEAFF
v_call: TRBV15; j_call: TRBJ1-5; cdr3_aa: CATSRDLADDQPQHF
v_call: TRBV19; j_call: TRBJ1-6; cdr3_aa: CASSPLGGVRSPLHF
v_call: TRBV18; j_call: TRBJ1-6; cdr3_aa: CASSREGGLSSPLHF
v_call: TRBV5-1; j_call: TRBJ2-7; cdr3_aa: CASSGRGAAYEQYF
v_call: TRBV7-9; j_call: TRBJ2-3; cdr3_aa: CASSRGSTDTQYF
v_call: TRBV5-1; j_call: TRBJ2-1; cdr3_aa: CASSTTQRGPTGNEQFF
v_call: TRBV5-6; j_call: TRBJ2-5; cdr3_aa: CASSLRPGNYQETQYF
v_call: TRBV29-1; j_call: TRBJ2-2; cdr3_aa: CSAAEDRTPPGELFF
v_call: TRBV4-1; j_call: TRBJ1-2; cdr3_aa: CASGLSGTGGDTF
v_call: TRBV5-1; j_call: TRBJ1-3; cdr3_aa: CASSLNAGGNTIYF
v_call: TRBV29-1; j_call: TRBJ1-4; cdr3_aa: CSVEVGQGWSEKLFF
v_call: TRBV27; j_call: TRBJ1-5; cdr3_aa: CASSLSGSSNQPQHF
v_call: TRBV5-1; j_call: TRBJ2-7; cdr3_aa: CASSGLSREYEQYF
v_call: TRBV10-3; j_call: TRBJ2-3; cdr3_aa: CAITEAGGTDTQYF
v_call: TRBV5-4; j_call: TRBJ2-7; cdr3_aa: CASSESYSSSYEQYF
v_call: TRBV27; j_call: TRBJ2-3; cdr3_aa: CASSPRGGGRDDTQYF
v_call: TRBV27; j_call: TRBJ1-2; cdr3_aa: CASSLSTSGGHGYTF
v_call: TRBV6-1; j_call: TRBJ1-2; cdr3_aa: CASSERPRQLANYGYTF
v_call: TRBV5-1; j_call: TRBJ1-1; cdr3_aa: CASSPGQNTEAFF
v_call: TRBV6-5; j_call: TRBJ1-1; cdr3_aa: CASRSTAYTEAFF
v_call: TRBV7-7; j_call: TRBJ2-5; cdr3_aa: CASRRTGEQETQYF
v_call: TRBV18; j_call: TRBJ2-2; cdr3_aa: CASSPGQGASTGELFF
v_call: TRBV9; j_call: TRBJ2-2; cdr3_aa: CASSVVPTGELFF
v_call: TRBV30; j_call: TRBJ1-1; cdr3_aa: CAWSRIRSEAFF
v_call: TRBV29-1; j_call: TRBJ2-7; cdr3_aa: CSVEDRSSYYEQYF
v_call: TRBV4-2; j_call: TRBJ2-1; cdr3_aa: CASSQGVGTSGGREQFF
v_call: TRBV7-9; j_call: TRBJ2-1; cdr3_aa: CASSPRRVGGDEQFF
v_call: TRBV6-5; j_call: TRBJ1-2; cdr3_aa: CASRRGESAGGGYTF
v_call: TRBV19; j_call: TRBJ1-1; cdr3_aa: CASSIPTGTRMAAFF
v_call: TRBV6-1; j_call: TRBJ2-1; cdr3_aa: CASSERWNEQFF
v_call: TRBV27; j_call: TRBJ2-3; cdr3_aa: CASATLGGGPDTQYF
v_call: TRBV7-2; j_call: TRBJ1-1; cdr3_aa: CASSLGGVGTEAFF
v_call: TRBV6-6; j_call: TRBJ2-5; cdr3_aa: CASSSRVSQETQYF
v_call: TRBV7-2; j_call: TRBJ1-4; cdr3_aa: CASSFLATNEKLFF